In its sample, the clone carrying this T cell receptor (beta chain) was seen a few times. The antigen remains undetermined. Among all donors, each was a healthy Caucasian. TCRdb independently ran MiXCR on the 5' RACE reads; one entry per CDR3 protein. Seen here are 450,000 to 500,000 distinct CDR3 sequences, approximately 15% observed once, and the top ten hold about 0.94%. The data were obtained in a study of identical twins. General study points: Abundant beta clonotypes from cord blood had fewer insertions, unlike memory repertoires, which showed none.

V shed 6 bases, J shed 4 bases, and the junction held 3 bases outside the gene matches. This CDR3 is built from 12 residues. Germline CDR1 is DFQATT and CDR2 is SNEGSKA (reference sequence). This sample also appeared in a second study, on yellow fever vaccine responses in identical twins.

The chain is built from TRBV20-1 and TRBJ2-4, with 7 nucleotides matching TRBD1. The clonotype originates from a woman aged 18-29 years in good health. The sequenced sample was CD4+ T cells sorted from blood. CDR3 in amino acids: CSARDRKNIQYF. The CDR3 DNA is TGCAGTGCCAGGGACAGAAAAAACATTCAGTACTTC.